This TCR beta chain was profiled in a study of control samples from healthy donors and cancer patients. The CDR3 spans 14 residues. The germline gives CDR1 SGHNT, CDR2 YENEEA. V lost 4 bases, J lost 7 bases, and 7 bases stayed unmatched. The assay was immunoSEQ multiplex PCR, and TCRdb's table has in-frame clones only and misses some. Among just under 65,000 clones listed, approximately 85% were seen once. Sequencing used blood. This chain connects TRBV11-3 to TRBJ1-1; 9 bases align to TRBD1. The receptor was derived from a man aged 40-50 years in good health. The CDR3 loop reads CASSSVQGAGEAFF. For the CDR3, the DNA is TGTGCCAGCAGCTCAGTACAGGGGGCGGGTGAAGCTTTCTTT.